This TCR beta chain was retrieved from a study of cytomegalovirus exposure and HLA in healthy donors. The primer mix had 60 Vbeta and 13 Jbeta primers. Sequencing used immunoSEQ multiplex PCR; TCRdb keeps in-frame clones, though not all of them. Of some 90,000 clones listed, over 60% are singletons. General study points: Serostatus for CMV was the only available immune exposure information.

Worth noting for this clone: Its specificity is unknown.

The CDR3 runs to 19 residues. CDR1 KGHSH and CDR2 LQKENI come from the germline V gene. V gave up 4 bases and J gave up 2 bases; unmatched junction bases: 9. The sequence derives from a young man in good health and CMV-seropositive. The J gene is TRBJ2-6, the V gene TRBV18; 12 nucleotides line up with TRBD1. Sequences were obtained from PBMCs. The CDR3 nucleotides read TGTGCCAGCTCACGCCCCCCGGGACAGGGGGCGCCTGGGGCCAACGTCCTGACTTTC. The encoded protein is CASSRPPGQGAPGANVLTF. The full variable domain, with the rest looked up from reference TRBV18 and TRBJ2-6, is NAGVMQNPRHLVRRRGQEARLRCSPMKGHSHVYWYRQLPEEGLKFMVYLQKENIIDESGMPKERFSAEFPKEGPSILRIQQVVRGDSAAYFCASSRPPGQGAPGANVLTFGAGSRLTVL.